These T cell receptor beta chains were read from a single sample in a study of CD8 T cells in ankylosing spondylitis. TCRdb passed the 5' RACE reads through MiXCR, listing each CDR3 protein once. The profile shows around 250,000 distinct CDR3 sequences, approximately 12% of them singletons. Sample: blood, either unsorted or a sorted T cell fraction (not recorded which). These receptors were obtained from a male donor with ankylosing spondylitis or in good health (not recorded which). CDR3s include the opening cysteine and the closing phenylalanine or tryptophan. D genes are given only for firm matches. A row's size may be missing; if present it is once, few, many or a size class.

v_call: TRBV12-3/TRBV12-4
d_call: TRBD1
j_call: TRBJ1-2
cdr3_length: 13
clone_size: many
cdr3_aa: CASRLGQGNGYTF
cdr3_nt: TGTGCCAGCAGGCTCGGACAGGGTAATGGCTACACCTTC

v_call: TRBV12-3/TRBV12-4
d_call: .
j_call: TRBJ2-7
cdr3_length: 14
clone_size: many
cdr3_aa: CASSPVDSNYEQYF
cdr3_nt: TGTGCCAGCAGCCCCGTTGATAGCAACTACGAGCAGTACTTC

v_call: TRBV5-6
d_call: .
j_call: TRBJ2-2
cdr3_length: 14
clone_size: many
cdr3_aa: CASSEGLNTGELFF
cdr3_nt: TGTGCCAGCAGTGAGGGTTTGAACACCGGGGAGCTGTTTTTT

v_call: TRBV12-3/TRBV12-4
d_call: TRBD2
j_call: TRBJ2-3
cdr3_length: 19
clone_size: .
cdr3_aa: CTSSPVLAGTSGNTDTQYF
cdr3_nt: TGTACCAGCAGCCCCGTCTTAGCCGGGACTAGCGGGAACACAGATACGCAGTATTTT

v_call: TRBV5-1
d_call: .
j_call: TRBJ2-2
cdr3_length: 13
clone_size: many
cdr3_aa: CASSFTYTGELFF
cdr3_nt: TGCGCCAGCAGCTTTACATACACCGGGGAGCTGTTTTTT

v_call: TRBV7-9
d_call: .
j_call: TRBJ2-4
cdr3_length: 16
clone_size: .
cdr3_aa: CASSTSHAKGKNIQYF
cdr3_nt: TGTGCCAGCAGCACGAGCCACGCGAAGGGCAAAAACATTCAGTACTTC

v_call: TRBV10-3
d_call: .
j_call: TRBJ1-3
cdr3_length: 11
clone_size: few
cdr3_aa: CAIFGRNTIYF
cdr3_nt: TGTGCCATCTTCGGGCGAAACACCATATATTTT

v_call: TRBV5-5
d_call: TRBD2
j_call: TRBJ2-1
cdr3_length: 15
clone_size: .
cdr3_aa: CASSIRVAGVIRQFF
cdr3_nt: TGTGCCAGCAGCATCCGGGTAGCGGGAGTTATTCGGCAGTTCTTC

v_call: TRBV7-2
d_call: TRBD2
j_call: TRBJ2-5
cdr3_length: 15
clone_size: many
cdr3_aa: CASSWTSGGAETQYF
cdr3_nt: TGTGCCAGCAGCTGGACTAGCGGGGGGGCAGAGACCCAGTACTTC

v_call: TRBV5-1
d_call: TRBD1
j_call: TRBJ2-3
cdr3_length: 15
clone_size: many
cdr3_aa: CASSLGDRAADTQYF
cdr3_nt: TGCGCCAGCAGCTTGGGAGACAGGGCGGCAGATACGCAGTATTTT

v_call: TRBV28
d_call: .
j_call: TRBJ2-7
cdr3_length: 12
clone_size: many
cdr3_aa: CASSLFPYEQYF
cdr3_nt: TGTGCCAGCAGTTTATTCCCCTACGAGCAGTACTTC

v_call: TRBV20-1
d_call: .
j_call: TRBJ2-5
cdr3_length: 11
clone_size: few
cdr3_aa: CSARVQETQYF
cdr3_nt: TGCAGTGCTAGGGTTCAAGAGACCCAGTACTTC

v_call: TRBV20-1
d_call: TRBD1
j_call: TRBJ1-1
cdr3_length: 14
clone_size: .
cdr3_aa: CSAETGGSDTEAFF
cdr3_nt: TGCAGTGCCGAGACAGGGGGGTCCGACACTGAAGCTTTCTTT

v_call: TRBV6-5
d_call: TRBD1
j_call: TRBJ1-1
cdr3_length: 15
clone_size: many
cdr3_aa: CATQLSGTGPTEAFF
cdr3_nt: TGTGCCACCCAGTTATCCGGGACAGGTCCTACTGAAGCTTTCTTT

v_call: TRBV12-3/TRBV12-4
d_call: .
j_call: TRBJ1-1
cdr3_length: 11
clone_size: many
cdr3_aa: CASRRQGFPFF
cdr3_nt: TGTGCCAGCAGACGGCAGGGATTCCCTTTCTTT

v_call: TRBV5-6
d_call: .
j_call: TRBJ1-1
cdr3_length: 12
clone_size: many
cdr3_aa: CASSLRRAEAFF
cdr3_nt: TGTGCCAGCAGCTTGCGGAGAGCTGAAGCTTTCTTT

v_call: TRBV10-3
d_call: TRBD1
j_call: TRBJ1-2
cdr3_length: 15
clone_size: few
cdr3_aa: CAISELNRDSYGYTF
cdr3_nt: TGTGCCATCAGTGAGCTAAACAGGGACAGCTATGGCTACACCTTC

v_call: TRBV12-3/TRBV12-4
d_call: .
j_call: TRBJ2-7
cdr3_length: 14
clone_size: many
cdr3_aa: CASREETVSYEQYF
cdr3_nt: TGTGCCAGCAGGGAAGAGACGGTTTCCTACGAGCAGTACTTC

v_call: TRBV5-1
d_call: TRBD1
j_call: TRBJ2-7
cdr3_length: 16
clone_size: many
cdr3_aa: CASSAELQGIGYEQYF
cdr3_nt: TGCGCCAGCAGCGCGGAACTACAGGGGATCGGCTACGAGCAGTACTTC

v_call: TRBV9
d_call: TRBD2
j_call: TRBJ2-5
cdr3_length: 16
clone_size: .
cdr3_aa: CASSTSGGMPQETQYF
cdr3_nt: TGTGCCAGCTCGACTAGCGGGGGCATGCCCCAAGAGACCCAGTACTTC

v_call: TRBV12-3/TRBV12-4
d_call: .
j_call: TRBJ1-1
cdr3_length: 14
clone_size: .
cdr3_aa: CASSLLKGGTEAFF
cdr3_nt: TGTGCCAGCAGTCTCCTAAAAGGGGGAACTGAAGCTTTCTTT

v_call: TRBV20-1
d_call: .
j_call: TRBJ2-2
cdr3_length: 16
clone_size: many
cdr3_aa: CSARDYRQAEAGELFF
cdr3_nt: TGCAGTGCTAGAGATTACAGGCAGGCTGAGGCCGGGGAGCTGTTTTTT

v_call: TRBV12-3/TRBV12-4
d_call: .
j_call: TRBJ2-3
cdr3_length: 15
clone_size: many
cdr3_aa: CASARVANPADTQYF
cdr3_nt: TGTGCCAGTGCAAGGGTGGCGAACCCCGCAGATACGCAGTATTTT

v_call: TRBV29-1
d_call: .
j_call: TRBJ1-1
cdr3_length: 11
clone_size: many
cdr3_aa: CSGVGDTEAFF
cdr3_nt: TGCAGCGGGGTAGGAGACACTGAAGCTTTCTTT

v_call: TRBV6-5
d_call: .
j_call: TRBJ2-1
cdr3_length: 15
clone_size: many
cdr3_aa: CASSYYSTPNNEQFF
cdr3_nt: TGTGCCAGCAGTTACTACAGTACACCTAACAATGAGCAGTTCTTC

v_call: TRBV5-1
d_call: .
j_call: TRBJ2-1
cdr3_length: 15
clone_size: many
cdr3_aa: CASSSIGAAYNEQFF
cdr3_nt: TGCGCCAGCAGTTCGATCGGGGCAGCCTACAATGAGCAGTTCTTC

v_call: TRBV5-1
d_call: .
j_call: TRBJ2-7
cdr3_length: 14
clone_size: many
cdr3_aa: CASSLDRVSYEQYF
cdr3_nt: TGTGCCAGCAGCTTAGATAGGGTATCCTACGAGCAGTACTTC

v_call: TRBV10-2
d_call: TRBD1
j_call: TRBJ2-7
cdr3_length: 14
clone_size: .
cdr3_aa: CASSTGTGNYEQYF
cdr3_nt: TGCGCCAGCTCCACCGGGACAGGGAACTACGAGCAGTACTTC

v_call: TRBV29-1
d_call: .
j_call: TRBJ1-2
cdr3_length: 13
clone_size: few
cdr3_aa: CSVRDSSWIGYTF
cdr3_nt: TGCAGCGTCCGAGACAGTTCCTGGATAGGCTACACCTTC

v_call: TRBV20-1
d_call: .
j_call: TRBJ1-1
cdr3_length: 16
clone_size: many
cdr3_aa: CSARDMRGAVDTEAFF
cdr3_nt: TGCAGTGCTAGAGATATGAGGGGAGCGGTTGACACTGAAGCTTTCTTT

v_call: TRBV7-9
d_call: .
j_call: TRBJ2-7
cdr3_length: 14
clone_size: .
cdr3_aa: CASSWGGGAYEQYF
cdr3_nt: TGTGCCAGCAGCTGGGGAGGGGGGGCCTACGAGCAGTACTTC

v_call: TRBV6-1
d_call: TRBD2
j_call: TRBJ2-7
cdr3_length: 17
clone_size: few
cdr3_aa: CASGREAGVVRRNEQYF
cdr3_nt: TGTGCCAGCGGAAGGGAAGCGGGAGTTGTAAGAAGGAACGAGCAGTACTTC

v_call: TRBV20-1
d_call: TRBD2
j_call: TRBJ2-1
cdr3_length: 14
clone_size: many
cdr3_aa: CSARGLADYNEQFF
cdr3_nt: TGCAGTGCTAGAGGTCTAGCGGATTACAATGAGCAGTTCTTC

v_call: TRBV5-1
d_call: TRBD2
j_call: TRBJ2-1
cdr3_length: 13
clone_size: many
cdr3_aa: CASSLDPGTIWFF
cdr3_nt: TGCGCCAGCAGCTTAGATCCAGGGACTATCTGGTTCTTC

v_call: TRBV25-1
d_call: .
j_call: TRBJ1-2
cdr3_length: 14
clone_size: many
cdr3_aa: CASSEPHANYGYTF
cdr3_nt: TGTGCCAGCAGTGAACCCCATGCTAACTATGGCTACACCTTC

v_call: TRBV19
d_call: TRBD1
j_call: TRBJ2-7
cdr3_length: 15
clone_size: .
cdr3_aa: CASTPGQAASYEQYF
cdr3_nt: TGTGCCAGTACCCCTGGACAGGCGGCCTCCTACGAGCAGTACTTC

v_call: TRBV7-2
d_call: .
j_call: TRBJ2-1
cdr3_length: 12
clone_size: many
cdr3_aa: CASSSQGTEQFF
cdr3_nt: TGTGCCAGCAGCTCACAGGGAACTGAGCAGTTCTTC

v_call: TRBV5-1
d_call: .
j_call: TRBJ2-5
cdr3_length: 12
clone_size: many
cdr3_aa: CASSRSTETQYF
cdr3_nt: TGCGCCAGCAGCCGTTCCACGGAGACCCAGTACTTC

v_call: TRBV4-2
d_call: .
j_call: TRBJ2-7
cdr3_length: 15
clone_size: many
cdr3_aa: CASSQDQGSSYEQYF
cdr3_nt: TGTGCCAGCAGCCAAGATCAGGGGAGCTCCTACGAGCAGTACTTC

v_call: TRBV2
d_call: .
j_call: TRBJ2-3
cdr3_length: 16
clone_size: .
cdr3_aa: CASSPRDQTGTDTQYF
cdr3_nt: TGTGCCAGCAGCCCTAGGGACCAGACGGGCACAGATACGCAGTATTTT

v_call: TRBV28
d_call: .
j_call: TRBJ2-1
cdr3_length: 13
clone_size: .
cdr3_aa: CASSLIWDNEQFF
cdr3_nt: TGTGCCAGCAGTTTAATCTGGGACAATGAGCAGTTCTTC

v_call: TRBV24-1
d_call: .
j_call: TRBJ2-5
cdr3_length: 14
clone_size: many
cdr3_aa: CATSEGGQLETQYF
cdr3_nt: TGTGCCACCAGTGAGGGGGGACAGTTGGAGACCCAGTACTTC

v_call: TRBV9
d_call: .
j_call: TRBJ2-5
cdr3_length: 15
clone_size: many
cdr3_aa: CASSLSGRYQETQYF
cdr3_nt: TGTGCCAGCAGCCTTAGCGGTCGGTACCAAGAGACCCAGTACTTC